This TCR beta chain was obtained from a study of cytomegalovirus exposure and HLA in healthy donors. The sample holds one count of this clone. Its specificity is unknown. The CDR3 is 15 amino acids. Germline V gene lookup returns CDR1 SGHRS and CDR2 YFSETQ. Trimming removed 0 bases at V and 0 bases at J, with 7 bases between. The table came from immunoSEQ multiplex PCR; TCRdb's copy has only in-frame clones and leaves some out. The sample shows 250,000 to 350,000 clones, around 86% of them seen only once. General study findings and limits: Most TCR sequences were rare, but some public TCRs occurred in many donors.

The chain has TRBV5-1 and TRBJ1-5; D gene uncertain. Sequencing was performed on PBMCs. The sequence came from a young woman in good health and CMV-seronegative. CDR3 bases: TGCGCCAGCAGCTTGGTACAGATTAGCAATCAGCCCCAGCATTTT. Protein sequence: CASSLVQISNQPQHF.